This T cell receptor beta chain was documented in a study of T cell repertoires in cytomegalovirus infection (dated 2019 in TCRdb). Turning to the overall study: The peptide stimulations were aimed at well-studied HLA-B-restricted epitopes as well as recently identified HLA-C-restricted CMV epitopes, whose presentation resists viral immunomodulation. Donor HLA type was relevant to the analysis, because carriage of CMV infection together with the matching HLA type was indicated by public TCR beta signatures.

The treatment or condition label, read with the paper, signifies: in vitro stimulation with specific CMV peptide epitopes to enrich CMV-specific T cells. Findings and caveats that apply to the study as a whole: Carriers of CMV infection plus the relevant HLA type were discriminated by the cumulative frequency of public TCR beta family members in the study cohort and in an independent roughly 380-donor cohort. The ex vivo response was dominated by HLA-C-restricted CMV-specific TCR beta clonotypes, which also provided the single most frequent clonotype in two of eight donors.

Sequencing instrument: Illumina HiSeq 1500. TCRdb handled the public reads itself, with Q25 trimming in fastp and clone calling in MiXCR, and kept productive beta chains. For every CDR3 protein sequence, its rows merge into one entry that carries the most common genes and DNA. The sample table lists under 450,000 distinct CDR3 sequences, around a third of them with a count of one. The ten largest clones add up to about 14% of the sample. Regarding this clonotype: The antigen it binds to is not known. No clone much larger than this one lies a single base away; base qualities are absent.

The germline V gene sets CDR1 to MNHNS and CDR2 to SASEGT. Trimming costs V 3 bases and J 1 base, and their ends lie 5 bases apart. From cysteine to phenylalanine, the CDR3 is 13 amino acids long. The DNA shown is the 39-base CDR3, in frame from base 1. Specimen: cultured PBMCs, collected from culture after CMV antigen stimulation. This TCR was sampled from a human donor in good health (CMV status not recorded). Some clones in this sample may be carry-over from other donors' samples. The chain is made from TRBV6-1 and TRBJ2-3; there is no confident call for the D gene. The CDR3 loop reads CASSEGGTDTQYF. The DNA sequence reads TGTGCCAGCAGTGAGGGCGGCACAGATACGCAGTATTTT.